These 5 T cell receptor beta chains were sequenced from one sample in a study of Graves' ophthalmopathy and Graves' hyperthyroidism. Scientists amplified the TCR beta CDR3 regions from RNA transcripts. The library came from an HTBI-primed first-round RT-PCR and a second-round multiplex PCR. A single record per CDR3 protein comes from TCRdb applying MiXCR to the multiplex PCR reads. In the table there are some 350,000 distinct CDR3 sequences, about 18% of which are singletons. The sample taken for sequencing was peripheral blood. The receptor source for this set is an adult woman with stable Graves' hyperthyroidism.

In this sample, this clonotype turned up many times. As DNA, the CDR3 is TGTGCCAGCAGCGTAGCGGGAGGAGGCGCGCAGTACTTC. Amino acids: CASSVAGGGAQYF. The V gene is TRBV27, the J gene TRBJ2-7, with TRBD2 identical over 10 bases. With 6 bases clipped from V and 9 bases from J, the junction kept 8 bases outside the gene matches. The CDR3 covers 13 residues. CDR1 is MNHEY, CDR2 SMNVEV, per germline (reference sequence).

This clonotype came up many times. The J gene is TRBJ1-5, the V gene TRBV6-1, with D unclear. The CDR3 has 14 amino acids. Looked up from germline, CDR1 is MNHNS and CDR2 is SASEGT. Trimming removed 3 bases at V and 4 bases at J, with 10 bases between. CDR3 sequence: CASSDTSTNQPQHF. The CDR3 bases are TGTGCCAGCAGTGATACAAGCACAAATCAGCCCCAGCATTTT.

This clonotype was detected many times. V and J are TRBV3-1 and TRBJ2-7; D perhaps matches TRBD1 (6 bases). The CDR3 covers 14 residues. The ends were cut back, 4 bases at V and 5 bases at J, with 15 bases in the middle. The germline gives CDR1 LGHDT, CDR2 YNNKEL (reference sequence). CDR3 in amino acids: CASSLSGAGHEQYF. The CDR3 DNA reads as TGTGCCAGCAGCCTATCAGGGGCAGGCCACGAGCAGTACTTC.

This clonotype was recorded at least ten times. The chain couples TRBV15 to TRBJ2-7, with TRBD1 matching 8 bases. Germline CDR1 is LNHNV and CDR2 is YYDKDF (reference sequence). This CDR3 comprises 15 residues. Trimming removed 3 bases from V and 2 bases from J; junction bases left unmatched: 6. CDR3: CATSSSRGPAYEQYF. The CDR3 coding sequence is TGTGCCACCAGCAGTTCCAGGGGGCCAGCCTACGAGCAGTACTTC.

This clonotype was observed many times. The chain joins TRBV20-1 to TRBJ2-7, with D perhaps TRBD2 (5 bases). The length of the CDR3 is 11 residues. Trimming removed 7 bases at V and 7 bases at J, with 14 bases between. Germline V lookup: CDR1 DFQATT, CDR2 SNEGSKA (reference sequence). CDR3 loop: CSVSSGREQYF. CDR3 coding DNA: TGCAGTGTGTCCAGCGGTAGGGAGCAGTACTTC.